The text below deals with one TCR beta chain. The antigen this receptor binds is unknown. Nothing much larger sits one base from this clone, and base qualities are not available. The TCR beta CDR3 regions were amplified from RNA transcripts. For the first round of RT-PCR on the TCR CDR3, the HTBI primer set was used together with the Qiagen OneStep RT-PCR kit. Libraries were constructed in a second round of multiplex PCR, after which size selection and purification were carried out. Sequencing of the libraries was done on an Illumina HiSeq2000 using paired-end 100 bp reads. The source study handled its data this way. SOAPnuke was used to process the raw data, throwing out any read that contained adapters or uncalled bases, had a mean Phred below 15, or lacked an exact constant-primer or identifier match. COPE v1.2.5 was used to merge high-quality paired reads, and clonotypes were defined as unique nucleotide sequences. Clonotypes were aligned to IMGT TRBV, TRBD and TRBJ reference segments using MiTCR v1.1. Analysis was restricted to V-J combinations with a frequency above 0.0001, which covered roughly 99% of repertoires. A TCS score was defined as the ratio of F50 (clonal expansion) to E x V (chaos), with BLOSUM62-based TCRdist applied between CDR3 peptides within each V-J. Welch's t-statistics and random forest reduced just over 500 V-J features to about 12, which were used in a naive Bayes classifier (R e1071). The Morisita-Horn index was used to measure how similar the thyroid and blood repertoires were. The raw public reads went through TCRdb reprocessing: fastp at Q25, MiXCR clone calling, in-frame beta chains kept. CDR3 protein duplicates are merged, each entry listing the most common genes and DNA. These V and J calls derive from TCRdb rather than the authors' analysis. Here the sample has approximately 870,000 distinct CDR3 sequences; over 35% occur a single time. The top ten constitute about 9% of the sample.

The record originates from a study of T cells in Graves' hyperthyroidism and ophthalmopathy (dated by TCRdb to the late 2010s). Broadly, across the study: Peripheral blood samples were taken at initial diagnosis, before any treatment was given. An independent validation cohort of around 19 hyperthyroidism patients and about 15 patients who later progressed to ophthalmopathy tested prospective prediction of ophthalmopathy. The roughly 100 discovery patients were randomly divided into training and test sets at a 7:3 ratio. After sampling, hyperthyroidism patients received methimazole starting at 30 mg daily, and ophthalmopathy patients received high-dose intravenous methylprednisolone. To identify TCR V-J signatures that set the groups apart, the researchers used a discovery cohort of roughly 100 patients, made up of around 40 with Graves' ophthalmopathy and 55 to 65 with stable Graves' hyperthyroidism. The paper reports TCR Vbeta CDR3 sequencing of over 130 peripheral blood samples: 40 or so ophthalmopathy, roughly 80 hyperthyroidism and 17 progressor patients. In more than 5 Graves' hyperthyroidism patients, the study also compared T-cell repertoires from thyroid tissue with T-cell repertoires from blood.

Graves' hyperthyroidism was defined as stable when no progression to ophthalmopathy occurred over 18 months of follow-up. Hyperthyroidism patients were newly diagnosed, with disease duration under 2 months, and aged 18 to 65 years. Exclusion was applied to patients with uncontrolled infections, other autoimmune diseases, pregnancy or lactation. Clinical symptoms, serum thyroxine and TRAb, thyroid ultrasound, and orbital computed tomography formed the basis for the diagnoses. PBMCs were isolated from about 9.2 ml of fresh peripheral blood by Ficoll-Paque density gradient centrifugation. Total RNA was extracted using Trizol reagent, and RNA quality was assessed on an Agilent 2100 Bioanalyzer. V is reduced by 6 bases and J by 1 base, leaving a spacing of 9 bases between them. The germline V gene provides CDR1 MGHDK and CDR2 SYGVNS. Spanning cysteine to phenylalanine, the CDR3 consists of 13 amino acids. The only DNA kept is the CDR3, 39 bases in frame from the first base.

The research as a whole found: During validation, the model predicted progression to ophthalmopathy a median of roughly six months ahead of onset, with almost 71% sensitivity and roughly 75% specificity. Ophthalmopathy was separated from stable hyperthyroidism by a 13 V-J signature model, with 85% to 90% sensitivity and about 81% specificity obtained in cross-validation and 80%/75% obtained in testing. Most expanded thyroid clonotypes (frequency above 0.001) were also detected in blood, suggesting blood repertoires may reflect thyroid immune responses. No statistical method was used to fix the sample size in advance, and group allocation was not hidden from the investigators.

The source material was blood. The TCR comes from a man aged 18 to 35 with Graves' hyperthyroidism. In this chain, TRBV25-1 is recombined with TRBJ1-1, with no confidently assigned D gene. CDR3 loop: CASRSTANTEAFF. The DNA reads TGTGCCAGCAGGTCGACGGCGAACACTGAAGCTTTCTTT.